This TCR beta chain came from a study of vaccination and CD4 T cells after COVID-19. Study overall: Convalescent participants consisted of six males and four females, two being Hispanic.

This clonotype was seen a handful of times. Its antigen is not known. V lost 5 bases and J 0 bases, leaving 14 bases between the germline ends. This CDR3 contains 15 residues. Looked up from germline, CDR1 is SEHNR and CDR2 is FQNEAQ (reference sequence). Time point specified: late sampling 161 to 241 days after vaccination in a few convalescent patients. Treatment given: roughly ten-day PBMC culture with coronavirus spike peptide pools or control peptides (ViraFEST assay). Sequencing of the DNA from cultured CD4+ T cells was carried out with the Oncomine TCR Beta short-read assay. TCRdb analysed the PCR reads with MiXCR anew, one entry per CDR3 protein. Altogether tens of thousands of distinct CDR3 sequences are present, 32% being singletons, with the ten largest covering roughly 10%.

The genes are TRBV7-9 and TRBJ2-7; possible D gene TRBD2, 6 bases. This clonotype originated in a human donor who had recovered from COVID-19. This specimen consisted of CD4+ T cells from blood, cultured in vitro, obtained about 7 months after SARS-CoV-2 vaccination. The CDR3 DNA is TGTGCCAGCAGCCAGGGACTGGAATTCTCCTACGAGCAGTACTTC. As protein: CASSQGLEFSYEQYF.